Each of the 11 T cell receptor beta chains below was sequenced from the same sample in a study of T cell repertoires in cytomegalovirus infection. One entry per CDR3 protein results from TCRdb running MiXCR on the reads. The sample has tens of thousands of distinct CDR3 sequences, more than 3% seen once. Sequencing used PBMCs. The receptors here all came from a human donor in good health (CMV status not recorded). Some clones in this sample may be carry-over from other donors' samples.

In this sample, this clonotype turned up many times. The V gene is TRBV20-1, the J gene TRBJ1-5, with D maybe TRBD1 (5 bases). Germline V gene data show CDR1 as DFQATT and CDR2 as SNEGSKA (reference sequence). Trimming pared 3 bases from V and 1 base from J, leaving 7 bases between. The CDR3 has 13 amino acids. The CDR3 sequence is CSARDTSNQPQHF. CDR3 nucleotides: TGCAGTGCTAGGGACACCAGCAATCAGCCCCAGCATTTT.

The rearrangement links TRBV7-2 to TRBJ1-4; no reliable D call. Deletions cut 5 bases from V and 11 bases from J, with 15 bases between. The CDR3 is 13 residues long. The germline CDR1 and CDR2 sequences are SGHTA and FQGNSA. CDR3 nucleotide sequence: TGTGCCAGCAGCCCGGGGAGGACGGGGAAACTGTTTTTT. Its protein product is CASSPGRTGKLFF.

This clonotype was seen ten or more times. The chain carries TRBV7-2 and TRBJ2-3; TRBD2 is a possible D gene (6 bases). The CDR3 consists of 16 residues. Trimming took 6 bases from V and 5 from J, leaving 21 bases between them. From germline, CDR1 is SGHTA and CDR2 FQGNSA. In DNA form, the CDR3 reads TGTGCCAGCAGTCCGGGAGTGATCATGGGGCAAGATACGCAGTATTTT. Protein: CASSPGVIMGQDTQYF.

This clonotype occurred a few times. The chain links TRBV28 to TRBJ2-3; the D gene is possibly TRBD1 (5 bases). Germline V gene lookup returns CDR1 MDHEN and CDR2 SYDVKM. Trimming shortened V by 2 bases and J by 9 bases, and 9 bases separated the two germline ends. The CDR3 loop spans 12 amino acids. The CDR3 here is CASSLARTTQYF. CDR3 coding DNA: TGTGCCAGCAGTTTAGCCCGGACAACGCAGTATTTT.

This clonotype occurred many times. The chain employs TRBV7-2 and TRBJ2-5; 7 bases map to TRBD1. The junction had 8 bases not matched to a gene; V was cut back by 5 bases and J by 2 bases. Germline V gives CDR1 SGHTA, CDR2 FQGNSA. CDR3 length: 15 amino acids. The CDR3 region is CASSPTNRGQETQYF. Here the CDR3 DNA reads TGTGCCAGCAGCCCGACTAACAGGGGTCAAGAGACCCAGTACTTC.

This clonotype came up many times. V and J are TRBV7-2 and TRBJ2-1, with 8 bases identical to TRBD2. With 5 bases clipped from V and 13 bases from J, the junction kept 13 bases outside the gene matches. CDR1 is SGHTA, CDR2 FQGNSA, per germline. The CDR3 totals 14 residues. The CDR3 loop is CASSPLSLLAGQFF. The DNA for the CDR3 is TGTGCCAGCAGCCCCCTCTCCCTTTTAGCGGGACAGTTCTTC. The whole variable domain, filled in from reference TRBV7-2 and TRBJ2-1, reads GAGVSQSPSNKVTEKGKDVELRCDPISGHTALYWYRQSLGQGLEFLIYFQGNSAPDKSGLPSDRFSAERTGGSVSTLTIQRTQQEDSAVYLCASSPLSLLAGQFFGPGTRLTVL.

This clonotype was recorded at least ten times. V and J are TRBV10-3 and TRBJ2-1, with D uncertain. This CDR3 contains 14 residues. V lost 6 bases to trimming and J lost 0 bases, with 9 bases between them. The germline gives CDR1 ENHRY, CDR2 SYGVKD. The CDR3 reads CAIRAVSSYNEQFF. The CDR3 nucleotides read TGTGCCATCAGAGCCGTTAGCTCCTACAATGAGCAGTTCTTC.

The chain joins TRBV5-5 to TRBJ2-3, with 12 bases fitting TRBD2. From germline, CDR1 is SGHKS and CDR2 YYEKEE (reference sequence). The V gene end was trimmed by 4 bases and the J gene end by 0 bases; junction bases not matched to a gene: 9. The CDR3 has 18 residues. CDR3 amino acids: CASSKRLAGDPSTDTQYF. Written as DNA, the CDR3 is TGTGCCAGCAGCAAGAGACTAGCGGGGGACCCTAGCACAGATACGCAGTATTTT.

This clonotype was found many times. The CDR3, as DNA: TGTGCCAGCAGTTTATCACTAGCGGGAAACACCGGGGAGCTGTTTTTT. It encodes CASSLSLAGNTGELFF. The gene calls are TRBV28 and TRBJ2-2; TRBD2 aligns across 10 bases. The trim removed 1 base at V and 2 bases at J, leaving 1 base unmatched. This CDR3 is 16 amino acids long. CDR1 and CDR2 (germline): MDHEN, SYDVKM.

This clonotype was recorded a few times. V and J are TRBV6-5 and TRBJ1-3; 7 bases are a match to TRBD1. CDR3 length: 14 amino acids. V shed 7 bases and J 4 bases; nucleotides not matched to a gene: 7. Germline V gene sequence: CDR1 MNHEY, CDR2 SVGAGI. This CDR3 is CASTATGSGNTIYF. CDR3 DNA: TGTGCCAGCACCGCGACAGGGTCGGGAAACACCATATATTTT.

This clonotype was seen at least ten times. V and J are TRBV7-2 and TRBJ1-2, with 11 bases lining up with TRBD1. V trimming: 4 bases; J trimming: 6 bases; junction bases outside the gene matches: 10. Germline loops: CDR1 SGHTA, CDR2 FQGNSA. The CDR3 is 16 amino acids. The CDR3, as DNA: TGTGCCAGCAGCTCTACCGGGACAGGGGGAACCCATGGCTACACCTTC. This codes for CASSSTGTGGTHGYTF.